Shown below are 9 T cell receptor beta chains from a single sample sequenced in a study of blood T cell repertoires in COVID-19. Clones were sequenced by immunoSEQ multiplex PCR, and TCRdb holds only the in-frame ones, with some missing. This table holds fewer than 250,000 clones, 92% found once. The sequencing sample was made of peripheral blood. The receptors were gathered from a man younger than 40 with acute or convalescent COVID-19.

V and J are TRBV18 and TRBJ2-7; D is possibly TRBD2 (6 bases). CDR1 and CDR2 (germline): KGHSH, LQKENI. The CDR3 consists of 13 residues. The V end lost 3 bases, the J end lost 3 bases, and 9 bases lay between the germline ends. This CDR3 reads CASSPMRDYEQYF. Here the CDR3 DNA reads TGTGCCAGCTCACCGATGCGGGACTACGAGCAGTACTTC.

V and J are TRBV2 and TRBJ2-1; TRBD2 matches at 9 bases. V was clipped by 6 bases and J by 0 bases; unmatched bases: 3. Germline V gene sequence: CDR1 SNHLY, CDR2 FYNNEI. This CDR3 region has 15 residues. The chain's CDR3 is CASSLAGISYNEQFF. The CDR3 coding sequence is TGTGCCAGCAGCCTAGCGGGGATCTCCTACAATGAGCAGTTCTTC.

The chain couples TRBV18 to TRBJ1-2; D is possibly TRBD1 (6 bases). Germline CDR1 KGHSH, CDR2 LQKENI. The V end was cut by 3 bases, the J end by 8 bases, with 22 bases between. This CDR3 has 16 residues. The CDR3 DNA sequence: TGTGCCAGCTCACCTACCGTCTTGAGAACAGGGTTCGGCTACACCTTC. This encodes CASSPTVLRTGFGYTF.

CDR3 region: CASSLGGPTDTQYF. In nucleotides, the CDR3 is TGTGCCAGCAGCCTGGGGGGGCCCACAGATACGCAGTATTTT. The V and J genes are TRBV9 and TRBJ2-3, with TRBD2 as a possible D gene (7 bases). The V gene's germline CDR1 is SGDLS and CDR2 YYNGEE. The CDR3 has 14 residues. Trimming shortened V by 4 bases and J by 2 bases, and 11 bases separated the two germline ends.

This clone was observed once. This rearrangement joins TRBV28 to TRBJ2-7, with D perhaps TRBD2 (6 bases). Trimming took 3 bases from V and 2 from J, leaving 20 bases between them. This CDR3 region has 17 residues. CDR1 and CDR2 (germline): MDHEN, SYDVKM. The CDR3 here is CASSLLGGTQKTYEQYF. The CDR3 DNA is TGTGCCAGCAGTTTGTTGGGCGGGACTCAGAAAACCTACGAGCAGTACTTC. Combining the CDR3 with reference TRBV28 and TRBJ2-7 gives the whole variable domain DVKVTQSSRYLVKRTGEKVFLECVQDMDHENMFWYRQDPGLGLRLIYFSYDVKMKEKGDIPEGYSVSREKKERFSLILESASTNQTSMYLCASSLLGGTQKTYEQYFGPGTRLTVT.

This sequence joins TRBV30 and TRBJ2-3, with a possible D match to TRBD2 (5 bases). Germline V lookup: CDR1 GTSNPN, CDR2 SVGIG (reference sequence). Trimming removed 3 bases from V and 5 bases from J, with 15 bases in between. The CDR3 is made up of 14 amino acids. Written as DNA, the CDR3 is TGTGCCTGGAGGGATGGTAGGAGGCGAGATACGCAGTATTTT. It specifies CAWRDGRRRDTQYF.

The chain combines TRBV13 with TRBJ1-1; 9 bases fit TRBD1. This CDR3 is 18 amino acids long. Germline V CDR1 and CDR2: PRHDT, FYEKMQ (reference sequence). With 4 bases clipped from V and 2 bases from J, the junction kept 14 bases outside the gene matches. The CDR3 here is CASSSLTPGTGPNTEAFF. The CDR3 nucleotides are TGTGCCAGCAGCTCACTCACTCCCGGGACAGGGCCCAACACTGAAGCTTTCTTT. The full variable domain, with the rest looked up from reference TRBV13 and TRBJ1-1, is AAGVIQSPRHLIKEKRETATLKCYPIPRHDTVYWYQQGPGQDPQFLISFYEKMQSDKGSIPDRFSAQQFSDYHSELNMSSLELGDSALYFCASSSLTPGTGPNTEAFFGQGTRLTVV.

The chain employs TRBV2 and TRBJ1-6; a weak D match, TRBD1 (6 bases). V dropped 7 bases and J dropped 8 bases, with 12 bases sitting between them. Germline assignment: CDR1 SNHLY and CDR2 FYNNEI. The CDR3 totals 13 residues. In DNA form, the CDR3 reads TGTGCCAGCATTAGGGGGATCGATTCACCCCTCCACTTT. This translates into CASIRGIDSPLHF.

The chain carries TRBV4-2 and TRBJ2-1; TRBD1 matches at 7 bases. The CDR3 consists of 17 residues. V trimming: 0 bases; J trimming: 2 bases; junction bases outside the gene matches: 7. The germline V gene has CDR1 LGHNA and CDR2 YNFKEQ. The CDR3 is CASSQDRGQGAYNEQFF. The CDR3 nucleotides read TGTGCCAGCAGCCAAGATCGGGGCCAGGGGGCCTACAATGAGCAGTTCTTC.